This T cell receptor (beta chain) was profiled in a study of T cells after yellow fever vaccination. The study, taken as a whole, reports: The secondary T-cell response peaked on day 5, not day 15, but was weaker. Clones that expanded after primary vaccination mostly reappeared after the booster (96% CD4, 80% to 90% CD8).

This clonotype was picked up a small number of times. What it recognizes is unknown. This CDR3 contains 16 residues. V was clipped by 3 bases and J by 0 bases, with 16 bases between them. Per the germline V gene, CDR1 is SGHTS and CDR2 is YDEGEE. The authors made TCR cDNA by 5'RACE template switching, adding a universal primer site and UMIs. Each CDR3 protein is one row after TCRdb ran MiXCR on the 5' RACE reads. Among 78,000 or so distinct CDR3 sequences, roughly 7% were seen once, and the ten largest hold over 25%. The TCR sequence derives from a man between 18 and 29 years old who received the YFV17D yellow fever vaccine. This chain connects TRBV5-8 to TRBJ2-7; D not certain. Sequencing used CD8+ T cells sorted from PBMCs, obtained approximately 11 days after the first yellow fever vaccination. The CDR3 is CASSSGEIRSSYEQYF. In DNA form, the CDR3 reads TGTGCCAGCAGCTCCGGTGAGATCAGGAGCTCCTACGAGCAGTACTTC.